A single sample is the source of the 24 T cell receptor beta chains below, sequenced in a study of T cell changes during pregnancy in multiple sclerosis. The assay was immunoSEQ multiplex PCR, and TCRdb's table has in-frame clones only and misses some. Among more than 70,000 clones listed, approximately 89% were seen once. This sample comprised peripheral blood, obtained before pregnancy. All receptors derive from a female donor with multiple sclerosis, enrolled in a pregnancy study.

As DNA, the CDR3 is TGTGCCACCAGGACAGGGAACACCGGGGAGCTGTTTTTT. This sequence encodes CATRTGNTGELFF. The chain combines TRBV28 with TRBJ2-2; 7 bases line up with TRBD1. This CDR3 spans 13 amino acids. Germline loops: CDR1 MDHEN, CDR2 SYDVKM. The trim removed 10 bases at V and 1 base at J, leaving 3 bases unmatched.

The CDR3 DNA sequence: TGTGCCAGCAGCTTCACAGGGATGAGGAATGAGCAGTTCTTC. Translated: CASSFTGMRNEQFF. The rearrangement links TRBV7-9 to TRBJ2-1; possible D gene TRBD1, 6 bases. The V end was cut by 3 bases, the J end by 7 bases, with 13 bases between. The germline gives CDR1 SEHNR, CDR2 FQNEAQ (reference sequence). The CDR3 loop spans 14 amino acids.

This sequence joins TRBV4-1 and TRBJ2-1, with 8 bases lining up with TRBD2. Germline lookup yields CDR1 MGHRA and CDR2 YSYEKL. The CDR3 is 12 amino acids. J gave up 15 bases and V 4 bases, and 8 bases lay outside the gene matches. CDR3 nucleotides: TGCGCCAGCAGCCTCCCGGGAGGGATGCCGTTCTTC. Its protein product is CASSLPGGMPFF.

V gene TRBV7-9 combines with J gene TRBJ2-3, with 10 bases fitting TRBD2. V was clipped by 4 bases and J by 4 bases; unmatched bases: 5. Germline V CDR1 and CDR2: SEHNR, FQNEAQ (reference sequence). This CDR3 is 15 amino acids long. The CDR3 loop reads CASSSRTSGSDTQYF. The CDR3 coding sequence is TGTGCCAGCAGCTCTAGGACTAGCGGATCAGATACGCAGTATTTT.

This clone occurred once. The CDR3 here is CASGGTPYEQYF. DNA of the CDR3: TGTGCCAGCGGAGGCACCCCTTACGAGCAGTACTTC. V and J are TRBV2 and TRBJ2-7; the D gene is possibly TRBD2 (5 bases). CDR3 length equals 12 residues. Germline CDR1 is SNHLY and CDR2 is FYNNEI. V lost 8 bases and J lost 4, with 12 bases in between.

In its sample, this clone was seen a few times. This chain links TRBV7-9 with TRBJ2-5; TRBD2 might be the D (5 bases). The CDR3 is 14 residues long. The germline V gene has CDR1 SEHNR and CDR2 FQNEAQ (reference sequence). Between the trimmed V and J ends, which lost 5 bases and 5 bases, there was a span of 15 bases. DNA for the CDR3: TGTGCCAGCAGCCACTCTCGGCGAGGGGAGACCCAGTACTTC. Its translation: CASSHSRRGETQYF.

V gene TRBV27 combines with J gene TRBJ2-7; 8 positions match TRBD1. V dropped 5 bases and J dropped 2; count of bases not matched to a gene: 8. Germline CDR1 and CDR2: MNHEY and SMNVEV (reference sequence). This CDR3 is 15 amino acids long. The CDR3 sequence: CASSPLGQGTYEQYF. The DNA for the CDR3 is TGTGCCAGCAGTCCCCTCGGACAGGGAACCTACGAGCAGTACTTC.

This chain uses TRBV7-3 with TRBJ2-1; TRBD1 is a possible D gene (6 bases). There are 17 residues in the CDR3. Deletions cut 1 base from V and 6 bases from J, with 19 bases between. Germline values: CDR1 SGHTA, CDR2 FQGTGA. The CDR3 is CASSLIGRTGRPNEQFF. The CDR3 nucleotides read TGTGCCAGCAGCTTAATCGGCCGTACAGGGCGCCCCAATGAGCAGTTCTTC. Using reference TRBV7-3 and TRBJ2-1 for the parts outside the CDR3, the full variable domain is GAGVSQTPSNKVTEKGKYVELRCDPISGHTALYWYRQSLGQGPEFLIYFQGTGAADDSGLPNDRFFAVRPEGSVSTLKIQRTERGDSAVYLCASSLIGRTGRPNEQFFGPGTRLTVL.

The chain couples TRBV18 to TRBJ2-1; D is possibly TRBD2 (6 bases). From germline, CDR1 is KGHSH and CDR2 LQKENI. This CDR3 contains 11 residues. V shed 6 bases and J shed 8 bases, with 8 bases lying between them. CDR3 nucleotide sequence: TGTGCCAGCTCCCCGGGGGATGAGCAGTTCTTC. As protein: CASSPGDEQFF.

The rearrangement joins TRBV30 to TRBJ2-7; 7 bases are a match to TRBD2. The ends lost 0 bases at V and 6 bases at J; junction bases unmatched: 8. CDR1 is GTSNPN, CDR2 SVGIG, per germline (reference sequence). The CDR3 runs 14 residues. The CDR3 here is CAWSVKREKAEQYF. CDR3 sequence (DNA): TGTGCCTGGAGTGTAAAGCGGGAAAAGGCCGAGCAGTACTTC.

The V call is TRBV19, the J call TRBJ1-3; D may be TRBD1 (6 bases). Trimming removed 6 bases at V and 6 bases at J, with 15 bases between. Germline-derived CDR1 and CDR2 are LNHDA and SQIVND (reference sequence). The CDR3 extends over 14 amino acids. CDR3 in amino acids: CASRNRDKLNTIYF. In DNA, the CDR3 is TGTGCCAGTAGGAACCGGGACAAACTAAACACCATATATTTT.

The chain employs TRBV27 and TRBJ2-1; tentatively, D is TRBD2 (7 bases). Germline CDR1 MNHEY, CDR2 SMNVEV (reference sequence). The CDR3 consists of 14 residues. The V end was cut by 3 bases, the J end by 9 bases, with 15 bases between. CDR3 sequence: CASSFFRGGSEQFF. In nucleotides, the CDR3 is TGTGCCAGCAGTTTTTTCAGGGGAGGGAGTGAGCAGTTCTTC.

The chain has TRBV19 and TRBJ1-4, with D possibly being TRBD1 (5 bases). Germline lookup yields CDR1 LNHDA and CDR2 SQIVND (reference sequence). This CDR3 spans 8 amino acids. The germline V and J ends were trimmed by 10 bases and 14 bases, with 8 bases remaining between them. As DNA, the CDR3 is TGTGCCAAAGGGGTCCTGTTTTTT. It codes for CAKGVLFF.

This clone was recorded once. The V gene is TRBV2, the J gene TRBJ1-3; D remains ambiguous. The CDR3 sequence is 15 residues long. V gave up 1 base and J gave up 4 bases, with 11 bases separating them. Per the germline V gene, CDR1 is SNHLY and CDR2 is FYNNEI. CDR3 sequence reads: CASSEGGLLGNTIYF. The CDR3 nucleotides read TGTGCCAGCAGTGAAGGAGGGTTGTTAGGAAACACCATATATTTT.

In DNA, the CDR3 is TGTGCCAGCAGCTTAATAGCCGGTGAGCAGTTCTTC. Protein product: CASSLIAGEQFF. The V gene is TRBV7-3, the J gene TRBJ2-1, with D unresolved. Germline V gene sequence: CDR1 SGHTA, CDR2 FQGTGA. The CDR3 runs 12 residues. V lost 1 base and J 9 bases, leaving 7 bases between the germline ends.

CDR3 region: CASSLAGGVTDTQYF. The DNA for the CDR3 is TGTGCCAGCAGTTTAGCGGGAGGGGTAACAGATACGCAGTATTTT. This chain uses TRBV28 with TRBJ2-3; 9 nucleotides line up with TRBD2. Per germline, CDR1 MDHEN and CDR2 SYDVKM. J gave up 3 bases and V 2 bases, and 3 bases lay outside the gene matches. The CDR3 spans 15 residues. Drawing the rest from reference TRBV28 and TRBJ2-3, the complete variable domain is DVKVTQSSRYLVKRTGEKVFLECVQDMDHENMFWYRQDPGLGLRLIYFSYDVKMKEKGDIPEGYSVSREKKERFSLILESASTNQTSMYLCASSLAGGVTDTQYFGPGTRLTVL.

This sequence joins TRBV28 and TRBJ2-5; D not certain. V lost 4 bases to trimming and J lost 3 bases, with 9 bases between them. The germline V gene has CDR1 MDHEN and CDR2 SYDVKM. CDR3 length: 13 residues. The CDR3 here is CASSSRWKETQYF. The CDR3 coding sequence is TGTGCCAGCAGTTCTAGATGGAAAGAGACCCAGTACTTC.

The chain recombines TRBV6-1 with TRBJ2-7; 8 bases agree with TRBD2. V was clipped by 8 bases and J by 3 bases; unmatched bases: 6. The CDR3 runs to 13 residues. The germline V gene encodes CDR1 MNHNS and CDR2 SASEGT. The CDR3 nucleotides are TGTGCCAGCGGTGGGCGGGGGGACTACGAGCAGTACTTC. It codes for CASGGRGDYEQYF.

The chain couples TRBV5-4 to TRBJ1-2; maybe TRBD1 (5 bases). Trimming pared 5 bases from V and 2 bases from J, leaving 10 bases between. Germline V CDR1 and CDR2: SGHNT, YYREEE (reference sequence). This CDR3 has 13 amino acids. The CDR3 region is CASSWGGNYGYTF. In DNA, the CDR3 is TGTGCCAGCAGTTGGGGGGGGAACTATGGCTACACCTTC. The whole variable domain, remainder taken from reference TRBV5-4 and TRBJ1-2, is ETGVTQSPTHLIKTRGQQVTLRCSSQSGHNTVSWYQQALGQGPQFIFQYYREEENGRGNFPPRFSGLQFPNYSSELNVNALELDDSALYLCASSWGGNYGYTFGSGTRLTVV.

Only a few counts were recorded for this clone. This chain's CDR3 is CASSLRQGMNEKLFF. The CDR3 nucleotides read TGTGCCAGCAGCCTACGACAGGGGATGAATGAAAAACTGTTTTTT. This sequence joins TRBV7-9 and TRBJ1-4; 8 bases are shared with TRBD1. The germline V gene encodes CDR1 SEHNR and CDR2 FQNEAQ (reference sequence). The CDR3 has 15 amino acids. The ends lost 5 bases at V and 5 bases at J; junction bases unmatched: 7.

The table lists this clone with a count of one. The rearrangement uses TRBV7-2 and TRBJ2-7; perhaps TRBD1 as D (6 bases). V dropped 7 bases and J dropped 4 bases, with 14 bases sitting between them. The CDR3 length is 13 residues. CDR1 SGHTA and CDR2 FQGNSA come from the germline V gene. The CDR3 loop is CASTRQGHYEQYF. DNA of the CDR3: TGTGCCAGCACGAGGCAGGGGCATTACGAGCAGTACTTC.

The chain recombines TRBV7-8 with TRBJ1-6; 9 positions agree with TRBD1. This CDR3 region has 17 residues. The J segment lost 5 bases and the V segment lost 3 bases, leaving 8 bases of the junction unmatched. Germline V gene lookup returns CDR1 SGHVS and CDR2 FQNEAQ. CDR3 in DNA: TGTGCCAGCAGCTTGGTGACAGGGGGGACTAATAATTCACCCCTCCACTTT. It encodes CASSLVTGGTNNSPLHF.

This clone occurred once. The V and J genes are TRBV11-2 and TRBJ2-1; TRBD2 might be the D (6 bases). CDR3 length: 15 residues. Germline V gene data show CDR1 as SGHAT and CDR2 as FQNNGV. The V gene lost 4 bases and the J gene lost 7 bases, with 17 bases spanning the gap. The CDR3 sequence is CASSYRRESWNEQFF. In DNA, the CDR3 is TGTGCCAGCAGCTACAGGAGGGAGTCGTGGAATGAGCAGTTCTTC.

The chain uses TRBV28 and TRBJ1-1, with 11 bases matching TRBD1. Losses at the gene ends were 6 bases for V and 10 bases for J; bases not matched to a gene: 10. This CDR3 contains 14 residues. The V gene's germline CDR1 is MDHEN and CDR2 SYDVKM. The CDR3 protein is CASSWPGQGVLAFF. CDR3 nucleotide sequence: TGTGCCAGCAGCTGGCCGGGACAGGGGGTTTTAGCTTTCTTT.